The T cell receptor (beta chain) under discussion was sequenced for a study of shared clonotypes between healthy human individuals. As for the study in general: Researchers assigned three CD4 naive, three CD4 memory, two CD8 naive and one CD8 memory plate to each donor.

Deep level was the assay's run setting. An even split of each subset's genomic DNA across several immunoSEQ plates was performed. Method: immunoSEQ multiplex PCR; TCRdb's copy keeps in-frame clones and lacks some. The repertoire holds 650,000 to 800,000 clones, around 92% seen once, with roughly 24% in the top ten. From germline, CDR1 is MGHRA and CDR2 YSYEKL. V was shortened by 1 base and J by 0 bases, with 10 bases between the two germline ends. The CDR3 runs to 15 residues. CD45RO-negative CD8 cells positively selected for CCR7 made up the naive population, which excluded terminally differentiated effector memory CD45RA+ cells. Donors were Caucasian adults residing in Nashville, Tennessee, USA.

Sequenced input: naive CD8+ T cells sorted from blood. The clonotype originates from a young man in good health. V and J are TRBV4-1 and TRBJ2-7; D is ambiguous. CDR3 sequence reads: CASSQVLTDSYEQYF. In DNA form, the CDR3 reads TGCGCCAGCAGCCAAGTCTTAACCGACTCCTACGAGCAGTACTTC.